Below are 5 T cell receptor beta chains sequenced from a single sample in a study of T cell repertoires in cytomegalovirus infection. TCRdb analysed the reads with MiXCR anew, one entry per CDR3 protein. The sample shows around 440,000 distinct CDR3 sequences, approximately 11% of them seen only once. Sample: PBMCs. These TCRs come from a human donor in good health (CMV status not recorded). Some clones in this sample may be carry-over from other donors' samples.

In this sample, this clonotype turned up many times. CDR3 sequence: CASSDRDRKETQYF. Here the CDR3 DNA reads TGTGCCAGCAGCGATCGGGACAGGAAAGAGACCCAGTACTTC. This rearrangement joins TRBV7-9 to TRBJ2-5; TRBD1 aligns across 8 bases. Germline V CDR1 and CDR2: SEHNR, FQNEAQ (reference sequence). The V gene end was trimmed by 5 bases and the J gene end by 3 bases; junction bases not matched to a gene: 5. This CDR3 is 14 amino acids long.

The sample holds a few counts of this clonotype. J is TRBJ2-2 and V is TRBV19; weak D call: TRBD2 (6 bases). The CDR3 is 14 amino acids. In germline, CDR1 is LNHDA, CDR2 SQIVND (reference sequence). The V and J ends lost 6 bases and 6 bases respectively, with 14 bases between them. The CDR3 DNA sequence: TGTGCCAGTAGCCGGGACTCAAAGCCCGGGGAGCTGTTTTTT. Encoded protein: CASSRDSKPGELFF.

This clonotype was seen repeatedly, ten times or more. V usage is TRBV5-1 and J usage is TRBJ2-3; 8 bases are a match to TRBD2. The ends lost 4 bases at V and 5 bases at J; junction bases unmatched: 6. This CDR3 is built from 14 residues. Germline V gene lookup returns CDR1 SGHRS and CDR2 YFSETQ. The CDR3 reads CASSVGGGRDTQYF. As DNA, the CDR3 is TGCGCCAGCAGCGTCGGGGGGGGCAGAGATACGCAGTATTTT. Combining the CDR3 with reference TRBV5-1 and TRBJ2-3 gives the whole variable domain KAGVTQTPRYLIKTRGQQVTLSCSPISGHRSVSWYQQTPGQGLQFLFEYFSETQRNKGNFPGRFSGRQFSNSRSEMNVSTLELGDSALYLCASSVGGGRDTQYFGPGTRLTVL.

V gene TRBV19 combines with J gene TRBJ2-1; 8 bases fit TRBD2. Germline V lookup: CDR1 LNHDA, CDR2 SQIVND (reference sequence). The CDR3 covers 15 residues. V shed 3 bases, J shed 6 bases, and the junction held 7 bases outside the gene matches. The CDR3 is CASSIDGGASNEQFF. In DNA, the CDR3 is TGTGCCAGTAGTATCGACGGGGGGGCTAGCAATGAGCAGTTCTTC.

This sequence joins TRBV6-1 and TRBJ1-3, with a possible D match to TRBD1 (5 bases). The V end lost 0 bases, the J end lost 0 bases, and 6 bases lay between the germline ends. The CDR3 length is 15 residues. CDR1 MNHNS and CDR2 SASEGT come from the germline V gene. The CDR3 DNA sequence: TGTGCCAGCAGTGAAGCTAGGGGCTCTGGAAACACCATATATTTT. Translated: CASSEARGSGNTIYF.